Following are 25 T cell receptor beta chains from one sample sequenced in a study of cytomegalovirus exposure and HLA in healthy donors (dated by TCRdb to between 2016 and 2019). The library was generated by the immunoSEQ multiplex PCR assay. For the multiplex PCR, a mixture combining 60 forward primers for TCR Vbeta segments and 13 reverse primers for TCR Jbeta segments was used. This immuneACCESS table, as held by TCRdb, lists in-frame sequences with V and J called but not all clones. Of the missing ones, under half trace to an unresolved V gene in checked studies; the others have no known cause. The sample includes 74,000 or so clones, with roughly 80% observed a single time. The ten largest clones take up around 7% of the sample. Sequenced sample: PBMCs. Receptor source: a woman aged 40-49 years in good health and CMV-seronegative.

The chain carries TRBV19 and TRBJ2-3; a possible D gene is TRBD2 (6 bases). V was cut by 5 bases and J by 0 bases, with 15 bases left in between. This CDR3 has 16 residues. Looked up from germline, CDR1 is LNHDA and CDR2 is SQIVND (reference sequence). DNA of the CDR3: TGTGCCAGTAGTGCCCGACTAGGCGTTAGCACAGATACGCAGTATTTT. Translated, it gives CASSARLGVSTDTQYF.

This clone turned up a few times. V is TRBV5-1 and J is TRBJ2-3, with 9 bases matching TRBD1. The CDR3 has 18 residues. With V trimmed by 0 bases and J by 7 bases, 15 bases remained unmatched. Germline V gene data show CDR1 as SGHRS and CDR2 as YFSETQ. The CDR3: CASSLEPNRGRTRNTQYF. In DNA, the CDR3 is TGCGCCAGCAGCTTGGAGCCAAACAGGGGGCGTACTCGAAATACGCAGTATTTT.

The chain uses TRBV7-2 and TRBJ1-5; TRBD1 agrees at 8 bases. V lost 5 bases and J lost 6; bases outside the gene matches: 9. The CDR3 extends over 15 amino acids. The germline gives CDR1 SGHTA, CDR2 FQGNSA. CDR3 in DNA: TGTGCCAGCAGCCCCGGACAGGGAGAAACTCAGCCCCAGCATTTT. It is translated as CASSPGQGETQPQHF.

This chain links TRBV7-6 with TRBJ2-1, with 8 bases that match TRBD2. Germline V gives CDR1 SGHVS, CDR2 FNYEAQ. CDR3 length: 15 residues. V lost 5 bases and J lost 6; bases outside the gene matches: 9. The CDR3 DNA follows: TGTGCCAGCAGCCCACCGGGACTAGGGTTCAATGAGCAGTTCTTC. Protein product: CASSPPGLGFNEQFF.

The V and J genes are TRBV7-8 and TRBJ1-4, with D hard to call. V was trimmed by 4 bases and J by 8 bases, leaving 20 bases between them. This CDR3 has 16 amino acids. Looked up from germline, CDR1 is SGHVS and CDR2 is FQNEAQ. CDR3 in amino acids: CASSSYGVAVPEKLFF. CDR3 sequence (DNA): TGTGCCAGCAGCTCATACGGGGTGGCGGTTCCAGAAAAACTGTTTTTT.

The sample holds a few counts of this clone. The rearrangement links TRBV7-3 to TRBJ2-5, with a tentative D call TRBD1 (5 bases). The J call is uncertain, as TRBJ2-7 better fits the DNA end. The CDR3 has 12 amino acids. In germline, CDR1 is SGHTA, CDR2 FQGTGA. The CDR3: CASSDSFYEQYF. The CDR3 nucleotides are TGTGCCAGCAGTGACAGTTTCTACGAGCAGTACTTC.

The J gene is TRBJ1-6, the V gene TRBV7-3; 7 nucleotides agree with TRBD1. J lost 9 bases, V lost 3 bases, and 5 bases had no gene match. CDR3 size: 14 residues. Germline-derived CDR1 and CDR2 are SGHTA and FQGTGA. The CDR3 region has the DNA TGTGCCAGCAGCTTGGAGGGGGCGGGTTCACCCCTCCACTTT. It encodes CASSLEGAGSPLHF.

The V call is TRBV6-1, the J call TRBJ1-5; D may be TRBD1 (6 bases). V was trimmed by 6 bases and J by 8 bases, leaving 14 bases between them. This CDR3 has 13 residues. Germline V gene sequence: CDR1 MNHNS, CDR2 SASEGT. For the CDR3, the DNA is TGTGCCAGCAGACGGGACACTGCGGAGCCCCAGCATTTT. Its translation: CASRRDTAEPQHF.

The CDR3 DNA sequence: TGTGCCAGTAGTATAGAGAGGACAGTCGCTAGCAATCAGCCCCAGCATTTT. Its translation is CASSIERTVASNQPQHF. V usage is TRBV19 and J usage is TRBJ1-5; weak D call: TRBD1 (6 bases). V was cut by 0 bases and J by 0 bases, with 12 bases left in between. This CDR3 is 17 amino acids long. Germline lookup yields CDR1 LNHDA and CDR2 SQIVND (reference sequence).

This clone was counted between two and nine times. The chain has TRBV7-2 and TRBJ1-3; TRBD1 matches 8 bases. The CDR3 covers 15 residues. Germline V lookup: CDR1 SGHTA, CDR2 FQGNSA. V shed 5 bases and J 4 bases; nucleotides not matched to a gene: 7. The CDR3, as DNA: TGTGCCAGCAGCCCTCGGACAGGGTTGGGAAACACCATATATTTT. It translates to CASSPRTGLGNTIYF.

The DNA for the CDR3 is TGCGCCAGCAGCTCACAACAGGGGAACACTGAAGCTTTCTTT. Its translation: CASSSQQGNTEAFF. This chain connects TRBV5-1 to TRBJ1-1; the D gene is possibly TRBD1 (6 bases). This CDR3 has 14 residues. Germline CDR1 is SGHRS and CDR2 is YFSETQ. Deletions cut 3 bases from V and 1 base from J, with 10 bases between.

The chain employs TRBV15 and TRBJ1-3; TRBD1 agrees at 8 bases. Trimming at V came to 9 bases and at J to 1 base, leaving 17 bases not matched to a gene. CDR1 and CDR2 from the germline V gene are LNHNV and YYDKDF (reference sequence). This CDR3 comprises 18 residues. The CDR3 loop reads CATMGEGTGRLSGNTIYF. The DNA for the CDR3 is TGTGCCACGATGGGGGAGGGGACAGGAAGATTGTCTGGAAACACCATATATTTT.

This clone was seen a handful of times. For the CDR3, the DNA is TGCAGCGTTACGGCGGGGGGAGATACGCAGTATTTT. Its translation: CSVTAGGDTQYF. The V call is TRBV29-1, the J call TRBJ2-3, with TRBD2 matching 8 bases. This CDR3 has 12 amino acids. Germline lookup yields CDR1 SQVTM and CDR2 ANQGSEA. The J segment lost 5 bases and the V segment lost 5 bases, leaving 3 bases of the junction unmatched.

The chain employs TRBV19 and TRBJ2-3; 9 bases align to TRBD2. The CDR3 sequence is 15 residues long. Germline V gene lookup returns CDR1 LNHDA and CDR2 SQIVND (reference sequence). Trimming took 6 bases from V and 2 from J; bases not matched to a gene: 6. The CDR3 bases are TGTGCCAGTAGAAGGGCGGGGGGGCTCACAGATACGCAGTATTTT. Protein product: CASRRAGGLTDTQYF.

The chain joins TRBV7-3 to TRBJ2-6; no clear D gene. CDR1 is SGHTA and CDR2 is FQGTGA in the germline V gene. The V end was cut by 2 bases, the J end by 1 base, with 6 bases between. This CDR3 comprises 15 residues. The CDR3 loop reads CASSLGQSGANVLTF. The CDR3 region has the DNA TGTGCCAGCAGCTTAGGGCAGTCTGGGGCCAACGTCCTGACTTTC.

The chain links TRBV19 to TRBJ2-3; 8 bases map to TRBD2. The CDR3 contains 16 residues. Germline V gene sequence: CDR1 LNHDA, CDR2 SQIVND (reference sequence). Trimming took 4 bases from V and 0 from J; bases not matched to a gene: 6. CDR3 sequence: CASSTGGTYSTDTQYF. For the CDR3, the DNA is TGTGCCAGTAGTACGGGGGGGACTTATAGCACAGATACGCAGTATTTT.

This chain links TRBV7-2 with TRBJ2-5; 8 positions agree with TRBD2. Per the germline V gene, CDR1 is SGHTA and CDR2 is FQGNSA. The CDR3 runs 15 residues. The trim removed 4 bases at V and 4 bases at J, leaving 8 bases unmatched. The CDR3 DNA reads as TGTGCCAGCAGCTGGGGTGTTGCGGGGGGAGAGACCCAGTACTTC. Protein sequence: CASSWGVAGGETQYF.

The V call is TRBV6-1, the J call TRBJ1-5, with 7 bases that match TRBD1. The CDR3 loop spans 14 amino acids. Germline values: CDR1 MNHNS, CDR2 SASEGT. V lost 10 bases to trimming and J lost 3 bases; unmatched junction nucleotides: 9. The CDR3 DNA reads TGTGCCACCACAACGGGACAGATCAATCAGCCCCAGCATTTT. Protein: CATTTGQINQPQHF.

Here the CDR3 reads CASSLQGTGNTGELFF. As DNA, the CDR3 is TGTGCCAGCAGTCTACAGGGAACCGGGAACACCGGGGAGCTGTTTTTT. The gene calls are TRBV2 and TRBJ2-2; perhaps TRBD1 as D (6 bases). Germline loops: CDR1 SNHLY, CDR2 FYNNEI. This CDR3 contains 16 residues. Between the trimmed V and J ends, which lost 5 bases and 1 base, there was a span of 14 bases.

The chain is built from TRBV6-5 and TRBJ2-3; TRBD1 matches 7 bases. The CDR3 is made up of 14 amino acids. Germline CDR1 MNHEY, CDR2 SVGAGI. The J segment lost 2 bases and the V segment lost 6 bases, leaving 5 bases of the junction unmatched. CDR3 nucleotides: TGTGCCAGCAGCGCAGGGGGATCCACAGATACGCAGTATTTT. Its translation is CASSAGGSTDTQYF.

The rearrangement links TRBV10-2 to TRBJ1-5, with 9 bases lining up with TRBD1. This CDR3 spans 14 amino acids. CDR1 is WSHSY, CDR2 SAAADI, per germline. Losses at the gene ends were 6 bases for V and 6 bases for J; bases not matched to a gene: 6. The CDR3 DNA is TGCGCCAGCAGGCGGACAGGGGAGGGTCAGCCCCAGCATTTT. Translating it yields CASRRTGEGQPQHF.

The genes are TRBV5-1 and TRBJ1-4; 8 bases match TRBD1. Germline-derived CDR1 and CDR2 are SGHRS and YFSETQ. With 0 bases clipped from V and 5 bases from J, the junction kept 3 bases outside the gene matches. The CDR3 consists of 15 residues. CDR3 DNA sequence: TGCGCCAGCAGCTTGGTCGGGACAGGAAATGAAAAACTGTTTTTT. This encodes CASSLVGTGNEKLFF.

The V gene is TRBV7-2, the J gene TRBJ1-2, with 7 bases aligning to TRBD1. V lost 4 bases and J lost 2; bases outside the gene matches: 4. CDR1 and CDR2 (germline): SGHTA, FQGNSA. The CDR3 extends over 14 amino acids. Here the CDR3 reads CASSWGQLNYGYTF. In DNA, the CDR3 is TGTGCCAGCAGCTGGGGACAGCTAAACTATGGCTACACCTTC.

This chain connects TRBV6-5 to TRBJ1-4, with 9 bases fitting TRBD1. Germline values: CDR1 MNHEY, CDR2 SVGAGI. V dropped 6 bases and J dropped 8; count of bases not matched to a gene: 7. The CDR3 loop spans 14 amino acids. For the CDR3, the DNA is TGTGCCAGCAGCCCGGACAGGGGCAGAGAAAAACTGTTTTTT. This encodes CASSPDRGREKLFF.

This clone was seen a handful of times. This specimen includes other DNA sequences encoding the same CDR3. V gene TRBV15 combines with J gene TRBJ2-3; 10 nucleotides match TRBD2. V gave up 0 bases and J gave up 4 bases; unmatched junction bases: 4. This CDR3 spans 16 amino acids. Looked up from germline, CDR1 is LNHNV and CDR2 is YYDKDF (reference sequence). CDR3 sequence (DNA): TGTGCCACCAGCAGAGATCTAGCGGGAGTAGCAGATACGCAGTATTTT. It is translated as CATSRDLAGVADTQYF.